The sample holds a few counts of the clone carrying this T cell receptor beta chain. The antigen remains undetermined. TCRdb processed the 5' RACE reads anew with MiXCR; each CDR3 protein has one entry. The sample has 300,000 to 400,000 distinct CDR3 sequences, roughly 21% seen once. This specimen comes from a study of T-cell memory formation after mild COVID-19. Study background: Clustering of TCRs was largely donor specific.

Study observations and caveats: For second-wave clones that peaked at day 37, SARS-CoV-2 specificity went unverified.

V lost 0 bases, J lost 4 bases, and 6 bases stayed unmatched. The CDR3 length is 16 residues. In germline, CDR1 is LGHDT, CDR2 YNNKEL (reference sequence). This TCR was sampled from an adult woman who had mild COVID-19 (a few samples of this study predate the infection). Cell type and time point are not known. The V gene is TRBV3-1, the J gene TRBJ2-1, with 7 bases matching TRBD2. Sequencing input: PBMCs or a T cell subset sorted from them (not recorded which). The CDR3 is CASSQDSGGGYNEQFF. CDR3 DNA sequence: TGTGCCAGCAGCCAAGATTCGGGCGGGGGTTACAATGAGCAGTTCTTC.